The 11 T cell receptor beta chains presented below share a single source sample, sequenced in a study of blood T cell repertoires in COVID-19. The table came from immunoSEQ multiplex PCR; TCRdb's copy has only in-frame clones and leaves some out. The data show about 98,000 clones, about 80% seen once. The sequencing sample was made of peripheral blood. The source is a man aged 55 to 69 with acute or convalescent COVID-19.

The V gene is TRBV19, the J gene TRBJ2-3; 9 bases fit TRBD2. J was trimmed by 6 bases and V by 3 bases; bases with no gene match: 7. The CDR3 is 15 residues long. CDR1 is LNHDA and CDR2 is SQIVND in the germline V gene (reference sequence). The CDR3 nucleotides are TGTGCCAGTAGTATGCCGGGACTAGCATCGGATACGCAGTATTTT. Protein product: CASSMPGLASDTQYF.

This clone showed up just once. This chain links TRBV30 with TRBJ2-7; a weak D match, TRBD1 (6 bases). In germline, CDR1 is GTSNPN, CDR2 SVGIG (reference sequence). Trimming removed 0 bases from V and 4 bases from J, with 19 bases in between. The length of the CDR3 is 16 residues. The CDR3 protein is CAWSVKSIRDKYEQYV. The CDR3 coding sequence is TGTGCCTGGAGTGTAAAGTCAATCAGGGACAAGTACGAGCAGTACGTC.

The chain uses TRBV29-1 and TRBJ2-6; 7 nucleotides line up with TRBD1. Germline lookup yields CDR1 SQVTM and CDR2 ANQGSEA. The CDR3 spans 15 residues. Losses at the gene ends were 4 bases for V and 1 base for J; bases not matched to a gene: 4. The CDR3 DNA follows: TGCAGCGTTGTTCAGGGGGTTTCTGGGGCCAACGTCCTGACTTTC. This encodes CSVVQGVSGANVLTF.

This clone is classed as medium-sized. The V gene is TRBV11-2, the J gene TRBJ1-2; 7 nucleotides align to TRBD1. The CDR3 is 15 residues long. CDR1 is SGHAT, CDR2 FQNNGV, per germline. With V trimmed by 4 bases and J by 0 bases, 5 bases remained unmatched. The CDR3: CASSSYRGANYGYTF. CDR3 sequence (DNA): TGTGCCAGCAGCTCTTACAGGGGCGCTAACTATGGCTACACCTTC.

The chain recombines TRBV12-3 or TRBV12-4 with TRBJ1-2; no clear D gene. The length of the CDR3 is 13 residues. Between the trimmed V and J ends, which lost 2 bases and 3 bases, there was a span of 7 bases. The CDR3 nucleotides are TGTGCCAGCAGTTTAAAGGGAGACTATGGCTACACCTTC. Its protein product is CASSLKGDYGYTF.

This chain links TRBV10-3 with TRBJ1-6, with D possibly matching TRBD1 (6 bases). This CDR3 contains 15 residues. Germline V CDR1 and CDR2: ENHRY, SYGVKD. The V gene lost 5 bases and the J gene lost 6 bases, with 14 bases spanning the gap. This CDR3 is CAISPANRVNSPLHF. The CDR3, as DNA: TGTGCCATCAGTCCGGCCAACAGGGTTAATTCACCCCTCCACTTT.

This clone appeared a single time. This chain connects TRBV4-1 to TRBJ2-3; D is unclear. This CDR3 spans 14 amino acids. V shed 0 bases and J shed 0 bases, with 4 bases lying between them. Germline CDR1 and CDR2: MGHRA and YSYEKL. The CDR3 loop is CASSQDQSTDTQYF. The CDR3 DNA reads TGCGCCAGCAGCCAAGATCAGAGCACAGATACGCAGTATTTT.

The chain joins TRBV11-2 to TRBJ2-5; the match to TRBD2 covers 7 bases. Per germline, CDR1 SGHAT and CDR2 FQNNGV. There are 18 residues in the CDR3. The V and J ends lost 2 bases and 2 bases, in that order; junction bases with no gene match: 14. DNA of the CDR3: TGTGCCAGCAGCTTAAGAAGCGTTAGCGGGTACCTACAAGAGACCCAGTACTTC. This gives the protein CASSLRSVSGYLQETQYF.

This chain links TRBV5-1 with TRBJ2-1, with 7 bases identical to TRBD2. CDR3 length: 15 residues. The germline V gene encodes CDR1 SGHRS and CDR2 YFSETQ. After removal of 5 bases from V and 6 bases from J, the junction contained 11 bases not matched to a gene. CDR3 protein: CASSSTAGVSNEQFF. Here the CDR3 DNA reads TGCGCCAGCAGTTCTACGGCGGGAGTTTCCAATGAGCAGTTCTTC.

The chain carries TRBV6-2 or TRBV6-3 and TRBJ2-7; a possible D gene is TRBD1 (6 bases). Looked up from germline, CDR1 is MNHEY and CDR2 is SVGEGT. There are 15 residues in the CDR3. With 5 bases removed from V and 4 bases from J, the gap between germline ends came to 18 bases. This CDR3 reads CASSADSTGIYEQYV. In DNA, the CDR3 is TGTGCCAGCAGTGCGGACTCGACAGGTATATACGAGCAGTACGTC.

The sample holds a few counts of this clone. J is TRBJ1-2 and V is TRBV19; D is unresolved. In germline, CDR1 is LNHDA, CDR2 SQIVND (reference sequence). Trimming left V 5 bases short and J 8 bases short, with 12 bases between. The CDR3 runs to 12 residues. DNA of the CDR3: TGTGCCAGTAGTCCCCAGAGGGAAGGCTACACCTTC. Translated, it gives CASSPQREGYTF.